The 17 T cell receptor beta chains below were found in one sample sequenced in a study of cytomegalovirus exposure and HLA in healthy donors. Vbeta (60) and Jbeta (13) primers were used in the PCR. Method: immunoSEQ multiplex PCR; TCRdb's copy keeps in-frame clones and lacks some. The sample consists of some 150,000 clones, about 83% of them appearing once. The source material was PBMCs. These receptors were obtained from a woman aged 30 to 39 in good health and CMV-seronegative.

J is TRBJ2-1 and V is TRBV7-8; TRBD1 matches 8 bases. V shed 5 bases and J 8 bases; nucleotides not matched to a gene: 14. Germline V lookup: CDR1 SGHVS, CDR2 FQNEAQ. This CDR3 contains 16 residues. CDR3 sequence (DNA): TGTGCCAGCAGCCCCTCCGACAGGGGAATTTTCGATGAGCAGTTCTTC. The encoded protein is CASSPSDRGIFDEQFF. The entire variable domain, with the rest obtained from reference TRBV7-8 and TRBJ2-1, is as follows: GAGVSQSPRYKVAKRGQDVALRCDPISGHVSLFWYQQALGQGPEFLTYFQNEAQLDKSGLPSDRFFAERPEGSVSTLKIQRTQQEDSAVYLCASSPSDRGIFDEQFFGPGTRLTVL.

The chain uses TRBV2 and TRBJ1-6; TRBD1 matches 8 bases. The CDR3 spans 16 residues. V lost 7 bases to trimming and J lost 4 bases; unmatched junction nucleotides: 9. In germline, CDR1 is SNHLY, CDR2 FYNNEI. As DNA, the CDR3 is TGTGCCAGCATCCGGGACAGGAGATCTTATAATTCACCCCTCCACTTT. Protein: CASIRDRRSYNSPLHF.

This rearrangement joins TRBV2 to TRBJ1-2; D possibly corresponds to TRBD1 (6 bases). V was trimmed by 6 bases and J by 7 bases, leaving 9 bases between them. The CDR3 spans 11 residues. Germline lookup yields CDR1 SNHLY and CDR2 FYNNEI. CDR3 loop: CASREQGGYTF. The DNA for the CDR3 is TGTGCCAGCAGGGAACAGGGTGGCTACACCTTC.

This clone is a singleton in its sample. The CDR3 protein is CASSEILEAFF. The CDR3 region has the DNA TGTGCCAGCAGTGAGATACTAGAAGCTTTCTTT. V gene TRBV7-8 combines with J gene TRBJ1-1; D gene unclear. The CDR3 sequence is 11 residues long. CDR1 and CDR2 from the germline V gene are SGHVS and FQNEAQ. The germline V and J ends were trimmed by 6 bases and 8 bases, with 10 bases remaining between them.

This clone was detected once. The CDR3 spells CASSFAVAYEQYF. For the CDR3, the DNA is TGTGCCAGCAGCTTTGCGGTGGCCTACGAGCAGTACTTC. V and J are TRBV7-6 and TRBJ2-7; unclear D gene. Germline V lookup: CDR1 SGHVS, CDR2 FNYEAQ. Trimming shortened V by 3 bases and J by 2 bases, and 8 bases separated the two germline ends. This CDR3 has 13 amino acids.

The chain links TRBV6-1 to TRBJ1-2; a weak D match, TRBD1 (5 bases). The V gene's germline CDR1 is MNHNS and CDR2 SASEGT. This CDR3 is 13 amino acids long. V was shortened by 3 bases and J by 8 bases, with 13 bases between the two germline ends. As DNA, the CDR3 is TGTGCCAGCAGTGAGGGGCGGCTTAGAGGCTACACCTTC. Translated: CASSEGRLRGYTF.

V and J are TRBV5-6 and TRBJ2-3; TRBD2 matches 9 bases. Germline V lookup: CDR1 SGHDT, CDR2 YYEEEE. This CDR3 is 16 amino acids long. With V trimmed by 4 bases and J by 4 bases, 10 bases remained unmatched. The chain's CDR3 is CASSPPLSGGPDTQYF. CDR3 DNA: TGTGCCAGCAGCCCCCCTCTGAGCGGGGGGCCAGATACGCAGTATTTT.

The chain recombines TRBV19 with TRBJ2-1; 12 bases match TRBD2. Germline CDR1 reads LNHDA; CDR2 reads SQIVND (reference sequence). With V trimmed by 8 bases and J by 2 bases, 4 bases remained unmatched. The CDR3 sequence is 15 residues long. CDR3 amino acids: CASGLAGGPYNEQFF. CDR3 bases: TGTGCCAGTGGCCTAGCGGGAGGGCCCTACAATGAGCAGTTCTTC.

This clone was seen a single time. V gene TRBV6-4 combines with J gene TRBJ1-5; D not resolved. Per the germline V gene, CDR1 is MRHNA and CDR2 is SNTAGT. The CDR3 consists of 15 residues. Deletions cut 3 bases from V and 4 bases from J, with 13 bases between. The CDR3 is CASSERCQVNQPQHF. CDR3 DNA sequence: TGTGCCAGCAGTGAAAGGTGTCAGGTAAATCAGCCCCAGCATTTT.

The V and J genes are TRBV2 and TRBJ2-1; TRBD1 might be the D (6 bases). With 1 base removed from V and 6 bases from J, the gap between germline ends came to 13 bases. This CDR3 spans 15 amino acids. Germline loops: CDR1 SNHLY, CDR2 FYNNEI. This chain's CDR3 is CASSEVRGNSNEQFF. CDR3 nucleotides: TGTGCCAGCAGTGAAGTAAGGGGGAACTCCAATGAGCAGTTCTTC. Full variable domain (rest looked up from reference TRBV2 and TRBJ2-1): EPEVTQTPSHQVTQMGQEVILRCVPISNHLYFYWYRQILGQKVEFLVSFYNNEISEKSEIFDDQFSVERPDGSNFTLKIRSTKLEDSAMYFCASSEVRGNSNEQFFGPGTRLTVL.

The chain combines TRBV28 with TRBJ1-5; D unresolved. From germline, CDR1 is MDHEN and CDR2 SYDVKM. This CDR3 comprises 15 residues. Between the trimmed V and J ends, which lost 7 bases and 4 bases, there was a span of 17 bases. Written as DNA, the CDR3 is TGTGCCAGCACAAACGTAGATCGTTTTAATCAGCCCCAGCATTTT. This translates into CASTNVDRFNQPQHF.

This clone was seen more than once but under ten times. The J gene is TRBJ2-5, the V gene TRBV11-2; D uncertain. V was pared by 3 bases and J by 2 bases, with 7 bases between. Germline V gene data show CDR1 as SGHAT and CDR2 as FQNNGV. The CDR3 is 13 amino acids. CDR3 sequence (DNA): TGTGCCAGCAGCTTTGGCAGACAAGAGACCCAGTACTTC. It codes for CASSFGRQETQYF.

This clone was seen only once. The chain couples TRBV27 to TRBJ1-5; 8 positions match TRBD1. Per germline, CDR1 MNHEY and CDR2 SMNVEV (reference sequence). The V segment lost 4 bases and the J segment 4 bases; nucleotides outside the gene matches: 9. The CDR3 is made up of 16 amino acids. CDR3 sequence: CASSSHPGTGNQPQHF. In DNA form, the CDR3 reads TGTGCCAGCAGTTCTCATCCCGGGACAGGTAATCAGCCCCAGCATTTT.

The gene calls are TRBV28 and TRBJ2-1; 10 bases are shared with TRBD2. V shed 2 bases, J shed 12 bases, and the junction held 10 bases outside the gene matches. From germline, CDR1 is MDHEN and CDR2 SYDVKM. This CDR3 has 15 residues. CDR3 in DNA: TGTGCCAGCAGTTTAAGGACTAGCGGTCCCCGGGGGCAGTTCTTC. Translating gives CASSLRTSGPRGQFF. Full variable domain (rest looked up from reference TRBV28 and TRBJ2-1): DVKVTQSSRYLVKRTGEKVFLECVQDMDHENMFWYRQDPGLGLRLIYFSYDVKMKEKGDIPEGYSVSREKKERFSLILESASTNQTSMYLCASSLRTSGPRGQFFGPGTRLTVL.

This clone was seen repeatedly, ten times or more. The chain combines TRBV4-3 with TRBJ2-7; D ambiguous. V lost 1 base to trimming and J lost 4 bases, with 14 bases between them. Germline CDR1 is LGHNA and CDR2 is YSLEER. CDR3 size: 15 residues. The CDR3 DNA reads TGCGCCAGCAGCCAAGGACTGGGTTCCTCGTACGAGCAGTACTTC. Its protein is CASSQGLGSSYEQYF.

This sequence joins TRBV11-2 and TRBJ2-3, with 9 bases identical to TRBD2. Trimming cost V 3 bases and J 2 bases; bases outside gene matches: 9. Germline CDR1 reads SGHAT; CDR2 reads FQNNGV. This CDR3 contains 17 residues. CDR3 DNA sequence: TGTGCCAGCAGCTTTTTATGGCGGGGGGGCTCCACAGATACGCAGTATTTT. Its translation is CASSFLWRGGSTDTQYF.

The rearrangement uses TRBV4-3 and TRBJ2-2, with TRBD1 identical over 7 bases. There are 16 residues in the CDR3. Germline assignment: CDR1 LGHNA and CDR2 YSLEER. V shed 5 bases, J shed 4 bases, and the junction held 10 bases outside the gene matches. The CDR3: CASSNRQGMTTGELFF. The CDR3 DNA sequence: TGCGCCAGCAGCAACAGACAGGGAATGACCACCGGGGAGCTGTTTTTT.